This T cell receptor beta chain was recovered during a study of shared clonotypes between healthy human individuals. Whole-study results and caveats: The study generally estimated greater richness for naive than memory subsets.

Method: immunoSEQ multiplex PCR; TCRdb's copy keeps in-frame clones and lacks some. The table shows roughly 1.4 million clones, with 97% to 99% occurring only once. Remarks on this clone: The antigen remains undetermined.

Germline V gene lookup returns CDR1 SGHRS and CDR2 YFSETQ. Deletions cut 1 base from V and 6 bases from J, with 8 bases between. The CDR3 contains 12 residues. The chain links TRBV5-1 to TRBJ2-7; D is ambiguous. The receptor's source is a man aged 30-40 years in good health. Sequences were obtained from naive CD4+ T cells sorted from blood. Subset reported: CD45RA+ positively selected. In DNA form, the CDR3 reads TGCGCCAGCAGCTTGACCGGGTTCGAGCAGTACTTC. Its protein product is CASSLTGFEQYF.